This entry is about one T cell receptor (beta chain). The data were taken from a study of T cell changes during pregnancy in multiple sclerosis. The CDR3 has 14 residues. The V segment lost 3 bases and the J segment 3 bases; nucleotides outside the gene matches: 3. Germline V gives CDR1 MNHEY, CDR2 SMNVEV (reference sequence). Data came from immunoSEQ multiplex PCR; TCRdb stores just in-frame clones and leaves some out. The sample records about 34,000 clones, 90% being singletons. This chain joins TRBV27 and TRBJ2-7; 9 bases fit TRBD2. The TCR was taken from a female donor with multiple sclerosis, enrolled in a pregnancy study. The sequenced sample was CD8+ T cells from peripheral blood mononuclear cells, obtained before pregnancy. The CDR3 loop is CASSLGSGGYEQYF. In nucleotides, the CDR3 is TGTGCCAGCAGTTTGGGTAGCGGGGGCTACGAGCAGTACTTC.